This entry lists 22 T cell receptor beta chains sequenced from one sample in a study of blood T cell repertoires in COVID-19. Data came from immunoSEQ multiplex PCR; TCRdb stores just in-frame clones and leaves some out. This sample has over 200,000 clones, with roughly 80% found just once. Sequences were obtained from PBMCs or T cells enriched from blood (not recorded which). All receptors come from a man in his 60s who had recovered from COVID-19.

CDR3 sequence: CATSRVRGIRTTGELFF. As DNA, the CDR3 is TGTGCCACCAGCAGAGTTAGGGGGATCCGAACAACCGGGGAGCTGTTTTTT. The chain employs TRBV15 and TRBJ2-2, with D possibly being TRBD1 (6 bases). The CDR3 is 17 amino acids. V lost 1 base to trimming and J lost 5 bases, with 17 bases between them. Germline CDR1 LNHNV, CDR2 YYDKDF (reference sequence).

A few counts support this clone. The V gene is TRBV6-2 or TRBV6-3, the J gene TRBJ1-2; D uncertain. The CDR3 sequence is 14 residues long. The V end lost 1 base, the J end lost 3 bases, and 9 bases lay between the germline ends. Germline V gene data show CDR1 as MNHEY and CDR2 as SVGEGT. The CDR3, as DNA: TGTGCCAGCAGTTACTTCGAGAGTTACTATGGCTACACCTTC. Residues: CASSYFESYYGYTF.

In its sample, this clone was seen once. The chain has TRBV30 and TRBJ1-2, with D maybe TRBD1 (5 bases). Trimming removed 3 bases from V and 9 bases from J, with 14 bases in between. CDR1 GTSNPN and CDR2 SVGIG come from the germline V gene (reference sequence). This CDR3 is 12 amino acids long. The CDR3 DNA is TGTGCCTGGAGCCCTACGGGGGTCCGCTACACCTTC. Its translation is CAWSPTGVRYTF.

CDR3 DNA sequence: TGTGCCAGCAGCAAAGCTCCGGGACAGTTTGGCTCCTATAATTCACCCCTCCACTTT. Protein product: CASSKAPGQFGSYNSPLHF. The chain has TRBV21-1 and TRBJ1-6; TRBD1, the D gene given by the table, was not confirmed from the DNA. TRBV21-1 is shown as a pseudogene. The CDR3 spans 19 residues.

The chain uses TRBV28 and TRBJ1-2; the D gene is possibly TRBD1 (5 bases). V lost 5 bases and J lost 5, with 15 bases in between. The CDR3 sequence is 14 residues long. Germline CDR1 and CDR2: MDHEN and SYDVKM. The CDR3 protein is CASSPGGGVYGYTF. The CDR3 bases are TGTGCCAGCAGTCCCGGGGGAGGGGTGTATGGCTACACCTTC.

This chain joins TRBV9 and TRBJ2-5, with D possibly matching TRBD1 (6 bases). Per the germline V gene, CDR1 is SGDLS and CDR2 is YYNGEE. This CDR3 has 16 amino acids. V was pared by 0 bases and J by 4 bases, with 16 bases between. CDR3 DNA sequence: TGTGCCAGCAGCGTAGGTCTAGCAGGGGTAGGAGAGACCCAGTACTTC. Translated, it gives CASSVGLAGVGETQYF.

This chain connects TRBV18 to TRBJ1-2; a possible D gene is TRBD1 (6 bases). The CDR3 spans 14 residues. Trimming pared 0 bases from V and 3 bases from J, leaving 8 bases between. In germline, CDR1 is KGHSH, CDR2 LQKENI. CDR3 loop: CASSPPQGHYGYTF. CDR3 nucleotide sequence: TGTGCCAGCTCACCACCCCAGGGGCACTATGGCTACACCTTC.

The rearrangement joins TRBV5-1 to TRBJ2-3; 8 positions match TRBD1. The length of the CDR3 is 15 residues. The germline V gene has CDR1 SGHRS and CDR2 YFSETQ. V gave up 4 bases and J gave up 0 bases; unmatched junction bases: 4. CDR3 sequence: CASSPGQASTDTQYF. CDR3 DNA: TGCGCCAGCAGCCCGGGACAGGCTAGCACAGATACGCAGTATTTT.

The chain joins TRBV12-5 to TRBJ2-1; TRBD1 aligns across 7 bases. Trimming took 5 bases from V and 10 from J; bases not matched to a gene: 5. CDR3 length equals 12 residues. CDR1 LGHNT and CDR2 FRNRAP come from the germline V gene. CDR3 loop: CASGIQDREQFF. DNA of the CDR3: TGTGCTAGTGGTATTCAGGACAGGGAGCAGTTCTTC.

The chain is built from TRBV5-1 and TRBJ2-2; 7 positions agree with TRBD1. V lost 4 bases, J lost 3 bases, and 6 bases stayed unmatched. The CDR3 has 15 residues. Germline loops: CDR1 SGHRS, CDR2 YFSETQ. As DNA, the CDR3 is TGCGCCAGCAGCGTCGGACAGGTTTACACCGGGGAGCTGTTTTTT. It specifies CASSVGQVYTGELFF.

The chain links TRBV2 to TRBJ1-3, with D uncertain. The CDR3 sequence is 16 residues long. Trimming cost V 5 bases and J 4 bases, with 18 bases left between them. Germline CDR1 and CDR2: SNHLY and FYNNEI. This chain's CDR3 is CASSYDQVVSGNTIYF. The CDR3 bases are TGTGCCAGCAGTTACGACCAGGTAGTAAGCGGAAACACCATATATTTT.

This clone occurred a few times. The CDR3 bases are TGTGCCACCGGGGGACAGAGATACAATGAGCAGTTCTTC. The encoded protein is CATGGQRYNEQFF. The V call is TRBV7-9, the J call TRBJ2-1; D is possibly TRBD1 (7 bases). The V end lost 10 bases, the J end lost 4 bases, and 14 bases lay between the germline ends. Germline V lookup: CDR1 SEHNR, CDR2 FQNEAQ (reference sequence). The CDR3 contains 13 residues.

The chain uses TRBV10-3 and TRBJ2-5; 8 bases fit TRBD2. This CDR3 has 14 residues. V trimming: 7 bases; J trimming: 3 bases; junction bases outside the gene matches: 7. Germline CDR1 is ENHRY and CDR2 is SYGVKD. The CDR3 loop reads CAITPGGGEETQYF. The DNA of the CDR3 is TGTGCCATCACCCCGGGGGGGGGCGAAGAGACCCAGTACTTC.

The J gene is TRBJ2-2, the V gene TRBV4-3; a weak D match, TRBD1 (6 bases). Germline V CDR1 and CDR2: LGHNA, YSLEER. Deletions cut 0 bases from V and 3 bases from J, with 11 bases between. The CDR3 is 16 residues long. The CDR3 sequence: CASSQDYRADTGELFF. The CDR3 DNA reads as TGCGCCAGCAGCCAAGATTACAGGGCGGACACCGGGGAGCTGTTTTTT.

In this sample, this clone turned up a few times. The chain carries TRBV5-1 and TRBJ2-7; D gene uncertain. V was cut by 2 bases and J by 4 bases, with 7 bases left in between. Per the germline V gene, CDR1 is SGHRS and CDR2 is YFSETQ. The CDR3 length is 12 residues. The CDR3 DNA sequence: TGCGCCAGCAGCTTTGGAGATTACGAGCAGTACTTC. Residues: CASSFGDYEQYF.

The chain has TRBV7-2 and TRBJ2-1; 11 bases agree with TRBD2. This CDR3 has 16 residues. The germline gives CDR1 SGHTA, CDR2 FQGNSA. The V and J ends lost 1 base and 6 bases, in that order; junction bases with no gene match: 5. As DNA, the CDR3 is TGTGCCAGCAGCTTAGGTAATAGCGGGGGGGGCAATGAGCAGTTCTTC. It specifies CASSLGNSGGGNEQFF.

V and J are TRBV10-3 and TRBJ1-3, with TRBD1 as a possible D gene (5 bases). Trimming cost V 9 bases and J 4 bases, with 13 bases left between them. The CDR3 runs to 13 residues. The germline CDR1 and CDR2 sequences are ENHRY and SYGVKD. CDR3 DNA: TGTGCCATTGGCGGGGCAGGGGGAAACACCATATATTTT. As protein: CAIGGAGGNTIYF.

The genes are TRBV11-2 and TRBJ1-2, with a weak D call TRBD1 (6 bases). This CDR3 has 15 amino acids. Germline-derived CDR1 and CDR2 are SGHAT and FQNNGV. The V and J ends lost 5 bases and 5 bases respectively, with 18 bases between them. CDR3 sequence (DNA): TGTGCCAGCAGCATGAGAGCCGGGACAAGTTATGGCTACACCTTC. The encoded protein is CASSMRAGTSYGYTF. The full variable domain, rest sourced from reference TRBV11-2 and TRBJ1-2, is EAGVAQSPRYKIIEKRQSVAFWCNPISGHATLYWYQQILGQGPKLLIQFQNNGVVDDSQLPKDRFSAERLKGVDSTLKIQPAKLEDSAVYLCASSMRAGTSYGYTFGSGTRLTVV.

J is TRBJ1-4 and V is TRBV19, with D tentatively TRBD1 (6 bases). The germline V gene has CDR1 LNHDA and CDR2 SQIVND (reference sequence). The V end lost 1 base, the J end lost 5 bases, and 14 bases lay between the germline ends. This CDR3 comprises 16 residues. The CDR3 nucleotides read TGTGCCAGTAGTATAGCCCGACAGGTTGGGAATGAAAAACTGTTTTTT. Translating gives CASSIARQVGNEKLFF. Drawing the rest from reference TRBV19 and TRBJ1-4, the complete variable domain is DGGITQSPKYLFRKEGQNVTLSCEQNLNHDAMYWYRQDPGQGLRLIYYSQIVNDFQKGDIAEGYSVSREKKESFPLTVTSAQKNPTAFYLCASSIARQVGNEKLFFGSGTQLSVL.

The CDR3 region has the DNA TGCGCCAGCACCTTAAAACCGGAGAGCTCTGGAAACACCATATATTTT. This translates into CASTLKPESSGNTIYF. The V call is TRBV5-1, the J call TRBJ1-3; D gene ambiguous. Trimming took 6 bases from V and 0 from J, leaving 16 bases between them. CDR3 length: 16 residues. The germline CDR1 and CDR2 sequences are SGHRS and YFSETQ.

The rearrangement uses TRBV10-3 and TRBJ1-2; 7 bases are shared with TRBD1. V lost 6 bases, J lost 3 bases, and 10 bases stayed unmatched. Germline-derived CDR1 and CDR2 are ENHRY and SYGVKD. The CDR3 consists of 15 residues. The chain's CDR3 is CAIRQDETGDYGYTF. The CDR3 DNA reads as TGTGCCATCAGGCAAGACGAAACAGGGGACTATGGCTACACCTTC.

In this sample, this clone turned up once. This rearrangement joins TRBV4-1 to TRBJ1-1; 10 nucleotides align to TRBD1. V lost 2 bases, J lost 0 bases, and 9 bases stayed unmatched. The V gene's germline CDR1 is MGHRA and CDR2 YSYEKL. The CDR3 contains 18 residues. The CDR3 bases are TGCGCCAGCAGCCAATCTAAAACGGACAGGGGGGTGAACACTGAAGCTTTCTTT. This translates into CASSQSKTDRGVNTEAFF.